The clone carrying this T cell receptor beta chain showed up just a few times. Its target is unknown. This sample is drawn from a study of T cell repertoires in cytomegalovirus infection. Deletions cut 5 bases from V and 9 bases from J, with 11 bases between. The CDR3 is 12 amino acids. The germline V gene has CDR1 SEHNR and CDR2 FQNEAQ (reference sequence). Each CDR3 protein is one row after TCRdb ran MiXCR on the reads. Of over 250,000 distinct CDR3 sequences in the sample, less than 25% are singletons; the top ten hold about 20%. The rearrangement joins TRBV7-9 to TRBJ2-1; the D is unclear. The material sequenced was cultured PBMCs, taken from culture after CMV antigen stimulation. The sequence derives from a human donor in good health (CMV status not recorded). Some clones in this sample may be carry-over from other donors' samples. This CDR3 is CASSPLGGEQFF. CDR3 DNA: TGTGCCAGCAGCCCTTTAGGCGGTGAGCAGTTCTTC.